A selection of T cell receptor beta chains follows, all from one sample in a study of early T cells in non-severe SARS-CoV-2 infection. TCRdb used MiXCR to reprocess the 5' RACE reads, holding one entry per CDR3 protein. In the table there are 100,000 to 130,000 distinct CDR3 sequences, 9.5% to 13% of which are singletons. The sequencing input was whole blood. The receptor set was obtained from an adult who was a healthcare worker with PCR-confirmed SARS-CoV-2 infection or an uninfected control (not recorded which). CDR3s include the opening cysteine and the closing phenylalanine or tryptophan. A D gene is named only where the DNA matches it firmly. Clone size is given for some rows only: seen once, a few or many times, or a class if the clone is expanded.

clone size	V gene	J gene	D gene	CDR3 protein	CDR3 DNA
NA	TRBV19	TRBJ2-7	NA	CASSLRGPYEQYF	TGTGCCAGTAGTCTCCGGGGCCCCTACGAGCAGTACTTC
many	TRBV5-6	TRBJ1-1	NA	CASSSQGPNTEAFF	TGTGCCAGCAGCTCACAGGGCCCGAACACTGAAGCTTTCTTT
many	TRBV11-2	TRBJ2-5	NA	CASSRRAEETQYF	TGTGCCAGCAGCCGCAGGGCCGAAGAGACCCAGTACTTC
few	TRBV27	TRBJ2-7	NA	CASSPFSSYEQYF	TGTGCCAGCAGCCCATTTAGCTCCTACGAGCAGTACTTC
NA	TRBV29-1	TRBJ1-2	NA	CSVLGENYGYTF	TGCAGCGTCCTAGGGGAGAACTATGGCTACACCTTC
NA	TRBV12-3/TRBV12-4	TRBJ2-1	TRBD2	CASSLTSGGVGEQFF	TGTGCCAGCAGTCTTACTAGCGGGGGGGTTGGTGAGCAGTTCTTC
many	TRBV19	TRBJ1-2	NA	CASSWGDRSGIYGYTF	TGTGCCAGTTCCTGGGGGGACCGGTCGGGCATCTATGGCTACACCTTC
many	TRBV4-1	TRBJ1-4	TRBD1	CASSQDKAGTGDREKLFF	TGCGCCAGCAGCCAGGACAAAGCCGGGACAGGGGATCGAGAAAAACTGTTTTTT
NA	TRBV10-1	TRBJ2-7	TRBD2	CATGTSGSYEQYF	TGCGCCACCGGGACTAGCGGGAGTTACGAGCAGTACTTC
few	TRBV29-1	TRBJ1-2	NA	CSVLSGTDHGYTF	TGCAGCGTTCTATCCGGGACGGACCATGGCTACACCTTC
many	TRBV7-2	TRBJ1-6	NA	CASSLVGGNSPLHF	TGTGCCAGCAGCCTCGTGGGGGGGAATTCACCCCTCCACTTT
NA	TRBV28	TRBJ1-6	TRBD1	CATTGGAYNSPLHF	TGTGCCACCACAGGGGGCGCCTATAATTCACCCCTCCACTTT
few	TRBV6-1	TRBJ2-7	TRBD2	CASSEVAAGGGYEQYF	TGTGCCAGCAGTGAAGTTGCAGCGGGAGGGGGTTACGAGCAGTACTTC
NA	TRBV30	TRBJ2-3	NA	CAWRSADTQYF	TGTGCCTGGAGGAGCGCAGATACGCAGTATTTT
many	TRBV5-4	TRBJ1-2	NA	CASSLSGESLYGYTF	TGTGCCAGCAGCTTGAGTGGGGAGTCCCTCTATGGCTACACCTTC
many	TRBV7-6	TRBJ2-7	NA	CASSSWTTKTYEQYF	TGTGCCAGCAGCTCCTGGACTACCAAAACCTACGAGCAGTACTTC
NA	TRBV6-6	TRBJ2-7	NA	CASSRSGYEQYF	TGTGCCAGCAGCCGCTCCGGCTACGAGCAGTACTTC
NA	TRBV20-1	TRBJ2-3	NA	CSASEGTDTQYF	TGCAGTGCTAGTGAGGGCACAGATACGCAGTATTTT
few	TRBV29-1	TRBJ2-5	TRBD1	CSVPLGQGVYETQYF	TGCAGCGTTCCCTTGGGGCAGGGGGTGTATGAGACCCAGTACTTC
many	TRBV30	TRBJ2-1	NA	CAWSGRYEQFF	TGTGCCTGGAGCGGACGGTATGAGCAGTTCTTC
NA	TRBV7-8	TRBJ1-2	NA	CASSFIGNDGYTF	TGTGCCAGCAGCTTCATAGGAAATGATGGCTACACCTTC
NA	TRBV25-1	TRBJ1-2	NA	CASSDRLRYGYTF	TGTGCCAGCAGTGACCGTCTCCGTTATGGCTACACCTTC
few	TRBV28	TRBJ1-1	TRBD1	CASSWTGQENPEAFF	TGTGCCAGCAGTTGGACAGGGCAGGAAAACCCTGAAGCTTTCTTT
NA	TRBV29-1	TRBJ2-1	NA	CSVAGNKFF	TGCAGCGTGGCGGGCAACAAGTTCTTC
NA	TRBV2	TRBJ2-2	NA	CASSGVGRNTGELFF	TGTGCCAGCAGCGGGGTGGGGAGGAACACCGGGGAGCTGTTTTTT
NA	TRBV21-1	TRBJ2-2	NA	CASSKEGTSGVTGELFF	TGTGCCAGCAGCAAAGAGGGGACTAGCGGCGTCACCGGGGAGCTGTTTTTT